Listed below are T cell receptor beta chains from one sample, sequenced in a study of metastatic and nonmetastatic thyroid tumors. With MiXCR, TCRdb reprocessed the PCR reads. Seen here are some 10,000 clones, over 25% observed once, and the top ten hold more than 8%. The specimen sequenced was tumor tissue. These receptors all stem from a female donor with papillary thyroid cancer or a benign thyroid nodule (not recorded which). Some clones in this sample may be carry-over from other donors' samples. Both conserved end residues are part of each CDR3. The D gene is left open where the match is weak. For some rows the clone size is stated as once, few or many, or as a class when expanded; others skip it.

clone_size: once; v_call: TRBV13; cdr3_length: 16; d_call: -; j_call: TRBJ2-2; cdr3_aa: CASSPWDPAKGGELFF; cdr3_nt: TGTGCCAGCAGCCCCTGGGACCCCGCGAAAGGTGGGGAGCTGTTTTTT
clone_size: medium-sized; v_call: TRBV7-9; cdr3_length: 16; d_call: TRBD2; j_call: TRBJ2-1; cdr3_aa: CASSLAGGLVSNEQFF; cdr3_nt: TGTGCCAGCAGTTTAGCGGGAGGGCTAGTCTCCAATGAGCAGTTCTTC
clone_size: -; v_call: TRBV24-1; cdr3_length: 16; d_call: TRBD2; j_call: TRBJ2-3; cdr3_aa: CATSDTPGLGPDTQYF; cdr3_nt: TGTGCCACCAGTGATACACCGGGACTAGGGCCAGATACGCAGTATTTT
clone_size: -; v_call: TRBV6-1; cdr3_length: 14; d_call: -; j_call: TRBJ2-7; cdr3_aa: CASRRGGLSNEQYF; cdr3_nt: TGTGCCAGCAGGCGGGGCGGGCTTTCTAACGAGCAGTACTTC
clone_size: -; v_call: TRBV11-2; cdr3_length: 15; d_call: -; j_call: TRBJ2-1; cdr3_aa: CASSLGLTDYNEQFF; cdr3_nt: TGTGCCAGCAGCTTGGGCCTAACCGACTACAATGAGCAGTTCTTC
clone_size: few; v_call: TRBV6-6; cdr3_length: 16; d_call: TRBD1; j_call: TRBJ1-2; cdr3_aa: CASSYSLRDRVDGYTF; cdr3_nt: TGTGCCAGCAGTTACTCCCTCCGGGACAGGGTTGATGGCTACACCTTC
clone_size: -; v_call: TRBV20-1; cdr3_length: 11; d_call: -; j_call: TRBJ2-5; cdr3_aa: CSAGLAETQYF; cdr3_nt: TGCAGTGCTGGTCTAGCCGAGACCCAGTACTTC
clone_size: few; v_call: TRBV5-1; cdr3_length: 13; d_call: -; j_call: TRBJ1-2; cdr3_aa: CASSSGQPYGYTF; cdr3_nt: TGCGCCAGCAGCTCCGGACAGCCTTATGGCTACACCTTC
clone_size: few; v_call: TRBV12-3/TRBV12-4; cdr3_length: 14; d_call: TRBD1; j_call: TRBJ1-5; cdr3_aa: CASSLGTGNQPQHF; cdr3_nt: TGTGCCAGCAGTTTGGGGACAGGGAATCAGCCCCAGCATTTT
clone_size: few; v_call: TRBV2; cdr3_length: 13; d_call: -; j_call: TRBJ1-1; cdr3_aa: CASSVSVFTEAFF; cdr3_nt: TGTGCCAGCAGTGTAAGTGTTTTCACTGAAGCTTTCTTT
clone_size: few; v_call: TRBV6-1; cdr3_length: 13; d_call: -; j_call: TRBJ1-2; cdr3_aa: CASSRTSAYGYTF; cdr3_nt: TGTGCCAGCAGTCGGACATCCGCCTATGGCTACACCTTC
clone_size: medium-sized; v_call: TRBV7-9; cdr3_length: 16; d_call: -; j_call: TRBJ2-1; cdr3_aa: CASSFTGQEALGEQFF; cdr3_nt: TGTGCCAGCAGCTTTACCGGGCAGGAAGCTTTAGGTGAGCAGTTCTTC
clone_size: -; v_call: TRBV6-2/TRBV6-3; cdr3_length: 11; d_call: -; j_call: TRBJ1-1; cdr3_aa: CASRYQGGAFF; cdr3_nt: TGTGCCAGCAGGTACCAGGGAGGAGCTTTCTTT
clone_size: medium-sized; v_call: TRBV19; cdr3_length: 14; d_call: TRBD2; j_call: TRBJ2-7; cdr3_aa: CASSPYAGGGEQYF; cdr3_nt: TGTGCCAGTAGCCCCTATGCGGGAGGTGGTGAGCAGTACTTC
clone_size: -; v_call: TRBV6-1; cdr3_length: 13; d_call: -; j_call: TRBJ1-4; cdr3_aa: CASSLGPNEKLFF; cdr3_nt: TGTGCCAGCAGTTTGGGCCCTAATGAAAAACTGTTTTTT
clone_size: medium-sized; v_call: TRBV5-1; cdr3_length: 14; d_call: -; j_call: TRBJ1-2; cdr3_aa: CASSLPTAGGGYTF; cdr3_nt: TGCGCCAGCAGCTTGCCGACGGCGGGAGGTGGCTACACCTTC
clone_size: -; v_call: TRBV12-3/TRBV12-4; cdr3_length: 14; d_call: TRBD1; j_call: TRBJ1-3; cdr3_aa: CASSPGTGVNTIYF; cdr3_nt: TGTGCCAGCAGTCCCGGGACAGGCGTAAACACCATATATTTT
clone_size: many; v_call: TRBV6-1; cdr3_length: 15; d_call: TRBD1; j_call: TRBJ1-4; cdr3_aa: CASRELGQGVEKLFF; cdr3_nt: TGTGCCAGCAGGGAGCTGGGACAGGGAGTTGAAAAACTGTTTTTT
clone_size: few; v_call: TRBV28; cdr3_length: 13; d_call: -; j_call: TRBJ1-1; cdr3_aa: CASSPGRVAEAFF; cdr3_nt: TGTGCCAGCAGTCCGGGCAGGGTGGCTGAAGCTTTCTTT
clone_size: -; v_call: TRBV7-9; cdr3_length: 14; d_call: TRBD1; j_call: TRBJ1-6; cdr3_aa: CASSLAARGSPLHF; cdr3_nt: TGTGCCAGCAGCTTAGCGGCCAGGGGGTCACCCCTCCACTTT
clone_size: -; v_call: TRBV28; cdr3_length: 14; d_call: -; j_call: TRBJ2-1; cdr3_aa: CASSFGDRDNEQFF; cdr3_nt: TGTGCCAGCAGTTTTGGGGACCGGGATAATGAGCAGTTCTTC
clone_size: few; v_call: TRBV6-1; cdr3_length: 13; d_call: -; j_call: TRBJ2-7; cdr3_aa: CASSYRGGYEQYF; cdr3_nt: TGTGCCAGCAGCTACAGGGGAGGCTACGAGCAGTACTTC
clone_size: medium-sized; v_call: TRBV18; cdr3_length: 12; d_call: -; j_call: TRBJ2-1; cdr3_aa: CASSPSTNEQFF; cdr3_nt: TGTGCCAGCTCACCCAGTACCAATGAGCAGTTCTTC
clone_size: -; v_call: TRBV6-1; cdr3_length: 16; d_call: -; j_call: TRBJ1-5; cdr3_aa: CASTHRRVRDRQPQHF; cdr3_nt: TGTGCCAGCACCCACCGGAGAGTAAGGGACCGTCAGCCCCAGCATTTT
clone_size: -; v_call: TRBV5-1; cdr3_length: 14; d_call: TRBD1; j_call: TRBJ2-7; cdr3_aa: CASSPPTGFNEQYF; cdr3_nt: TGCGCCAGCAGCCCCCCGACAGGGTTTAACGAGCAGTACTTC
clone_size: -; v_call: TRBV2; cdr3_length: 13; d_call: TRBD1; j_call: TRBJ1-1; cdr3_aa: CASRPDRGHGAFF; cdr3_nt: TGTGCCAGCAGGCCGGACAGGGGGCATGGAGCTTTCTTT
clone_size: medium-sized; v_call: TRBV19; cdr3_length: 12; d_call: -; j_call: TRBJ2-3; cdr3_aa: CASSLLADTQYF; cdr3_nt: TGTGCCAGTAGCTTACTAGCAGATACGCAGTATTTT